Listed below are T cell receptor beta chains from one sample, sequenced in a study of T cell responses to AZD1222 COVID-19 vaccine. The protocol was immunoSEQ multiplex PCR, while the TCRdb copy is restricted to in-frame clones and leaves out a portion. The table has about 130,000 clones, approximately 86% seen once. Sequenced here: peripheral blood, sampled on day 0 of AZD1222 vaccination. All receptors derive from an adult in good health. Each CDR3 is given with its conserved first and last residue. A D gene is named only where the DNA matches it firmly. The size field is filled for only some rows; it gives once, few, many or a size class.

CDR3nt,CDR3aa,v_gene,abundance,j_gene,d_gene
TGCGCCAGCAGCTTGAATGAGGGGGAGGCCACCTTC,CASSLNEGEATF,TRBV5-1,-,TRBJ1-2,-
TGCGCCAGCAGCCCCCGAAAAGGGACGATCGACACTGAAGCTTTCTTT,CASSPRKGTIDTEAFF,TRBV4-3,-,TRBJ1-1,-
TGTGCCAGTAGCCCTCCCCCCCGGGGTCAGCCCCAGCATTTT,CASSPPPRGQPQHF,TRBV19,-,TRBJ1-5,-
TGCGCCAGCAGTGAGTCTCAGGGGAGTGGAAAGAATGAGCAGTTCTTC,CASSESQGSGKNEQFF,TRBV10-1,-,TRBJ2-1,-
TGTGCCAGCAGTTCCGGGACGCAGGAAGCTTTCTTT,CASSSGTQEAFF,TRBV7-9,-,TRBJ1-1,-
TGCAGCGTCCCGCTGACAGCCAGCTCCTACAATGAGCAGTTCTTC,CSVPLTASSYNEQFF,TRBV29-1,-,TRBJ2-1,-
TGTGCCACCAGCGACATTAGTTCTGGGGCCAACGTCCTGACTTTC,CATSDISSGANVLTF,TRBV24-1,-,TRBJ2-6,-
TGTGCCAGCAGCCAAGATCTTGTAGGGTCCTACGAGCAGTACTTC,CASSQDLVGSYEQYF,TRBV4-2,-,TRBJ2-7,-
TGTGCCAGCAGTTCGTCGAGCGAGGGGAAAGGTGAAAAACTGTTTTTT,CASSSSSEGKGEKLFF,TRBV6-6,-,TRBJ1-4,-
TGTGCCAGCAGCTCCGGCGGCCCGAGGAGCACAGATACGCAGTATTTT,CASSSGGPRSTDTQYF,TRBV11-3,-,TRBJ2-3,-
TGTGCCAGTAGTCCCTTGGGGGCGACCGGGGAGCTGTTTTTT,CASSPLGATGELFF,TRBV19,-,TRBJ2-2,-
TGTGCCAGCAGTGAAGAATCAGTCCGTGCGGGGGACAATGAGCAGTTCTTC,CASSEESVRAGDNEQFF,TRBV2,-,TRBJ2-1,TRBD2
TGTGCCAGCAGTTCGAGGAACGCCTACGAGCAGTACTTC,CASSSRNAYEQYF,TRBV12-3/TRBV12-4,-,TRBJ2-7,-
TGTGCCAGCAGCTTTTTTGGATCTTCGAACACCGGGGAGCTGTTTTTT,CASSFFGSSNTGELFF,TRBV11-2,-,TRBJ2-2,-
TGTGCCAGTAGTAAGGGAACAGGAACCTATAGCACAGATACGCAGTATTTT,CASSKGTGTYSTDTQYF,TRBV19,-,TRBJ2-3,-
TGTGCCAGCAGCCTGGGACAGGGTGGCGGGGAGCTGTTTTTT,CASSLGQGGGELFF,TRBV7-3,-,TRBJ2-2,TRBD1
TGCGCCAGCAGTTTAGGACAGGGGGGGAATTCACCCCTCCACTTT,CASSLGQGGNSPLHF,TRBV5-1,-,TRBJ1-6,TRBD1
TGTGCCAGCTCACCGGTGGTGGGAGACAGGCCGTTGAACACTGAAGCTTTCTTT,CASSPVVGDRPLNTEAFF,TRBV18,few,TRBJ1-1,-
TGTGCCAGCAGCTTAGCCGAGGGGGCTTACACAGATACGCAGTATTTT,CASSLAEGAYTDTQYF,TRBV7-2,-,TRBJ2-3,TRBD1
TGTGCCAGCAGCTTATCAGCGGGAGGTACCGGGGAGCTGTTTTTT,CASSLSAGGTGELFF,TRBV7-3,-,TRBJ2-2,TRBD2
TGTGCCAGCACCACCGGGACAGACTCCAATCAGCCCCAGCATTTT,CASTTGTDSNQPQHF,TRBV7-9,-,TRBJ1-5,TRBD1
TGTGCCAGCAGTATGGGAGGCTATGGCTACACCTTC,CASSMGGYGYTF,TRBV27,-,TRBJ1-2,-
TGTGCCAGCAGCCCTTGGGAGGGGGCGAACACTGAAGCTTTCTTT,CASSPWEGANTEAFF,TRBV7-6,-,TRBJ1-1,TRBD1
TGTGCCAGCAGCGTTGGGCCGGGACAGTCCTACGAGCAGTACTTC,CASSVGPGQSYEQYF,TRBV9,-,TRBJ2-7,TRBD1